One sample yielded the 9 T cell receptor beta chains listed below, sequenced in a study of beta chain features in type 1 diabetes. Study-level findings and limits: Moderately but significantly shorter TCRB CDR3s were found in Type 1 diabetes patients in all four CD4+ subsets.

These receptors lack a known antigen. The entirety of the isolated RNA underwent reverse transcription, so expressed TCRB transcripts were sequenced. Sequenced by immunoSEQ multiplex PCR; TCRdb stores in-frame clones only, minus some. The sample shows more than 550,000 clones, around an eighth of them seen only once. The specimen sequenced was naive CD4+ T cells from blood. The receptors were sampled from a man younger than 35 with type 1 diabetes.

V and J are TRBV4-1 and TRBJ2-7; a weak D match, TRBD1 (5 bases). The CDR3 is 14 amino acids. The germline V gene encodes CDR1 MGHRA and CDR2 YSYEKL. Trimming pared 6 bases from V and 5 bases from J, leaving 17 bases between. CDR3 in amino acids: CASSSWGPWDEQYF. CDR3 DNA: TGCGCCAGCAGTTCCTGGGGCCCCTGGGACGAGCAGTACTTC.

CDR3 sequence: CASRSPTGTGNYEQYF. CDR3 DNA: TGTGCCAGCAGATCACCGACCGGGACAGGTAACTACGAGCAGTACTTC. V and J are TRBV28 and TRBJ2-7; 8 bases fit TRBD1. The CDR3 runs to 16 residues. CDR1 and CDR2 from the germline V gene are MDHEN and SYDVKM. V lost 6 bases, J lost 3 bases, and 13 bases stayed unmatched.

Here the CDR3 DNA reads TGTGCAAGTCGCTCGGGACTAGCGGGGCCCGCCTACAATGAGCAGTTCTTC. This encodes CASRSGLAGPAYNEQFF. This sequence joins TRBV12-2 and TRBJ2-1; the D call TRBD2 from the table was never checked on the DNA. TRBV12-2 corresponds to a pseudogene. The CDR3 loop spans 17 amino acids.

This clone was counted only a few times. This sequence joins TRBV28 and TRBJ2-5, with D hard to call. CDR3 length: 11 amino acids. The V gene lost 6 bases and the J gene lost 5 bases, with 7 bases spanning the gap. Germline V lookup: CDR1 MDHEN, CDR2 SYDVKM. The CDR3 protein is CASRSTETQYF. The CDR3 coding sequence is TGTGCCAGCAGAAGTACGGAGACCCAGTACTTC.

A few counts support this clone. V usage is TRBV10-3 and J usage is TRBJ1-1; D call uncertain. Germline CDR1 is ENHRY and CDR2 is SYGVKD. V lost 0 bases and J lost 0, with 14 bases in between. This CDR3 is built from 17 residues. The CDR3: CAISESRQPFMNTEAFF. The CDR3 nucleotides read TGTGCCATCAGTGAGTCAAGGCAGCCATTCATGAACACTGAAGCTTTCTTT.

The chain has TRBV9 and TRBJ2-3; 7 bases line up with TRBD2. This CDR3 comprises 15 residues. Looked up from germline, CDR1 is SGDLS and CDR2 is YYNGEE. Trimming cost V 1 base and J 1 base; bases outside gene matches: 3. The CDR3 loop reads CASSVSGTGTDTQYF. The CDR3 nucleotides read TGTGCCAGCAGCGTAAGCGGGACCGGCACAGATACGCAGTATTTT.

This clone was observed a handful of times. The rearrangement links TRBV19 to TRBJ1-3; no reliable D call. V shed 4 bases and J shed 4 bases, with 8 bases lying between them. Germline assignment: CDR1 LNHDA and CDR2 SQIVND (reference sequence). The CDR3 totals 13 residues. The CDR3 reads CASSNSLGNTIYF. CDR3 DNA sequence: TGTGCCAGTAGTAACAGCCTCGGAAACACCATATATTTT. The variable domain in full, completed from reference TRBV19 and TRBJ1-3, reads DGGITQSPKYLFRKEGQNVTLSCEQNLNHDAMYWYRQDPGQGLRLIYYSQIVNDFQKGDIAEGYSVSREKKESFPLTVTSAQKNPTAFYLCASSNSLGNTIYFGEGSWLTVV.

There are a few counts of this clone. The chain recombines TRBV7-3 with TRBJ1-3, with D perhaps TRBD1 (5 bases). The CDR3 runs 15 residues. With 4 bases removed from V and 0 bases from J, the gap between germline ends came to 10 bases. Germline CDR1 SGHTA, CDR2 FQGTGA. The CDR3, as DNA: TGTGCCAGCAGCTCCGACAGCTACTCTGGAAACACCATATATTTT. Its protein is CASSSDSYSGNTIYF. The entire variable domain, with the rest obtained from reference TRBV7-3 and TRBJ1-3, is as follows: GAGVSQTPSNKVTEKGKYVELRCDPISGHTALYWYRQSLGQGPEFLIYFQGTGAADDSGLPNDRFFAVRPEGSVSTLKIQRTERGDSAVYLCASSSDSYSGNTIYFGEGSWLTVV.

This clone was found a few times. The chain carries TRBV2 and TRBJ2-5; D ambiguous. CDR3 length: 13 residues. Trimming stripped 6 bases from V and 5 bases from J, with 13 bases between. Germline assignment: CDR1 SNHLY and CDR2 FYNNEI. DNA for the CDR3: TGTGCCAGCAGGCGAGTCGCCGGGGAGACCCAGTACTTC. Its translation is CASRRVAGETQYF.